This T cell receptor (beta chain) derives from a study of T cell responses to AZD1222 COVID-19 vaccine. Study-wide background: Second-dose intervals near 4 or 12 weeks were combined.

Study observations and caveats: Among vaccine-associated CD4 TCRs, coverage spanned spike, with dominance at 160-218 and 743-854. The donor group comprised mostly white British people and more females; the analysis possibly underestimated clonal diversity. Spike-specific TCR breadth and depth went up after people got two AZD1222 doses.

On this clone: The target antigen is unknown.

V was pared by 4 bases and J by 0 bases, with 0 bases of the junction left unmatched. The CDR3 has 15 amino acids. Germline CDR1 SNHLY, CDR2 FYNNEI. The method was immunoSEQ multiplex PCR; TCRdb's version includes in-frame clones alone and lacks a portion of them. The sample includes under 85,000 clones, roughly 90% of them seen just once. The J gene is TRBJ1-4, the V gene TRBV2; 9 positions agree with TRBD1. The sequence was collected from an adult in good health. This sample comprised peripheral blood, obtained on day 0 of AZD1222 vaccination. CDR3 sequence: CASSGQGATNEKLFF. The CDR3 coding sequence is TGTGCCAGCAGTGGACAGGGGGCAACTAATGAAAAACTGTTTTTT. Based on the CDR3 plus reference TRBV2 and TRBJ1-4, the full variable domain is EPEVTQTPSHQVTQMGQEVILRCVPISNHLYFYWYRQILGQKVEFLVSFYNNEISEKSEIFDDQFSVERPDGSNFTLKIRSTKLEDSAMYFCASSGQGATNEKLFFGSGTQLSVL.